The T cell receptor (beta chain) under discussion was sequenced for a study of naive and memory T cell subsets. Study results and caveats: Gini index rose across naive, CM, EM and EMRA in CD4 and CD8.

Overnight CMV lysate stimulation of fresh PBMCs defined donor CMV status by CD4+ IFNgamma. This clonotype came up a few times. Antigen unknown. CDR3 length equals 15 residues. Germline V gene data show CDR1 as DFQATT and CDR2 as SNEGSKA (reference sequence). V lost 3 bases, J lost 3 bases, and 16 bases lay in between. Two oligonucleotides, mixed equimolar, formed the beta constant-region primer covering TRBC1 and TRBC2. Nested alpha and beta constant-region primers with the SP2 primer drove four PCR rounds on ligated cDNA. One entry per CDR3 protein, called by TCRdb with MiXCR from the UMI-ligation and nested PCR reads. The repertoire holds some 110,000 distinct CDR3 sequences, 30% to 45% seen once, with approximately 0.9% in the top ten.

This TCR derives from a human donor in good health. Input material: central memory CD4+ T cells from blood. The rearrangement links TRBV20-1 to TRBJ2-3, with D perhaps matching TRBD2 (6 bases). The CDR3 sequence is CSARVVGGGTDTQYF. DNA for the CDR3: TGCAGTGCTAGGGTGGTCGGGGGTGGTACAGATACGCAGTATTTT.